The 9 T cell receptor beta chains presented below share a single source sample, sequenced in a study of identical twins. In TCRdb, the 5' RACE reads were re-called with MiXCR into one record per CDR3 protein. This sample has around 670,000 distinct CDR3 sequences, with around 6.1% found just once. The material sequenced was naive T cells sorted from blood. The origin of the receptors is a man aged 18 to 35 in good health.

This clonotype has a handful of counts. V and J are TRBV6-5 and TRBJ2-1, with 12 nucleotides matching TRBD2. Germline V gene sequence: CDR1 MNHEY, CDR2 SVGAGI. The CDR3 contains 16 residues. Trimming at V came to 2 bases and at J to 6 bases, leaving 5 bases not matched to a gene. The CDR3 sequence: CASSYPLAGGPNEQFF. The CDR3 bases are TGTGCCAGCAGTTACCCCCTAGCGGGAGGGCCCAATGAGCAGTTCTTC.

This clonotype came up many times. This chain uses TRBV29-1 with TRBJ2-2; 10 bases fit TRBD1. This CDR3 contains 14 residues. Per germline, CDR1 SQVTM and CDR2 ANQGSEA. The V segment lost 6 bases and the J segment 6 bases; nucleotides outside the gene matches: 7. The CDR3 DNA sequence: TGCAGCGTCGACGGGACAGGGGTGGCCGGGGAGCTGTTTTTT. It is translated as CSVDGTGVAGELFF.

On this clonotype: A clone one base away is much larger, so this may be a read error. The chain carries TRBV5-6 and TRBJ2-1; perhaps TRBD2 as D (5 bases). The CDR3 is 14 residues long. CDR1 is SGHDT, CDR2 YYEEEE, per germline. The CDR3 DNA follows: TGTGCCAGCAGGACTATCTCAGGACGGAGTGAGCAGTCCTTC. This translates into CASRTISGRSEQSF.

Here the CDR3 DNA reads TGTGCCAGCAGTTTCATTAAGATGAACACTGAAGCTTTCTTT. It translates to CASSFIKMNTEAFF. The rearrangement links TRBV27 to TRBJ1-1, with no clear D. The CDR3 sequence is 14 residues long. From germline, CDR1 is MNHEY and CDR2 SMNVEV (reference sequence). Trimming shortened V by 3 bases and J by 0 bases, and 8 bases separated the two germline ends.

This clonotype was detected ten times or more. V and J are TRBV9 and TRBJ2-2; tentatively, D is TRBD1 (5 bases). V dropped 0 bases and J dropped 4 bases, with 13 bases sitting between them. The CDR3 consists of 16 residues. Germline CDR1 reads SGDLS; CDR2 reads YYNGEE. The DNA of the CDR3 is TGTGCCAGCAGCGTAGACCGGACAAGGGGCACCGGGGAGCTGTTTTTT. This translates into CASSVDRTRGTGELFF.

The CDR3 region is CSVDARQGELTEAFF. The DNA of the CDR3 is TGCAGCGTTGATGCGAGACAGGGAGAATTGACTGAAGCTTTCTTT. The V and J genes are TRBV29-1 and TRBJ1-1; 7 bases align to TRBD1. Trimming cost V 3 bases and J 5 bases; bases outside gene matches: 12. Germline V gene data show CDR1 as SQVTM and CDR2 as ANQGSEA. The CDR3 covers 15 residues.

The rearrangement uses TRBV18 and TRBJ2-3, with 8 bases that match TRBD1. CDR1 and CDR2 (germline): KGHSH, LQKENI. The CDR3 spans 15 residues. V shed 2 bases, J shed 4 bases, and the junction held 5 bases outside the gene matches. CDR3 residues: CASSPGQGSADTQYF. The CDR3 DNA is TGTGCCAGCTCACCAGGACAGGGAAGCGCAGATACGCAGTATTTT.

This clonotype has more than one count but fewer than ten. V is TRBV12-3 or TRBV12-4 and J is TRBJ1-1; the D gene is possibly TRBD1 (5 bases). The V end lost 5 bases, the J end lost 10 bases, and 17 bases lay between the germline ends. This CDR3 spans 13 amino acids. The CDR3 here is CASSEGRPLGAFF. As DNA, the CDR3 is TGTGCCAGCAGTGAGGGACGGCCCCTAGGAGCTTTCTTT.

V gene TRBV10-3 combines with J gene TRBJ2-6; no firm D call. Germline loops: CDR1 ENHRY, CDR2 SYGVKD. V dropped 4 bases and J dropped 2 bases, with 12 bases sitting between them. This CDR3 has 16 amino acids. CDR3: CAISALVNPGANVLTF. CDR3 coding DNA: TGTGCCATCAGTGCCCTAGTTAACCCTGGGGCCAACGTCCTGACTTTC.